Listed here is a single TCR beta chain. In terms of age and location, participants ranged from roughly 18 to 95 years and lived in about two dozen US areas. Participant-reported clinical history was the basis for cohort assignment. Here immunoSEQ multiplex PCR was the method, and the copy in TCRdb shows in-frame clones only, minus some. The sample consists of hundreds of thousands of clones, approximately 89% of them appearing once. The V and J ends lost 5 bases and 1 base, in that order; junction bases with no gene match: 2. CDR3 length: 15 residues. From germline, CDR1 is SGHTA and CDR2 FQGNSA. The sample originates from a study of blood T cell repertoires in COVID-19.

The chain employs TRBV7-2 and TRBJ1-6; TRBD1 matches 7 bases. The sequencing input was PBMCs or T cells enriched from blood (not recorded which). This sequence originates from a woman aged 40 to 55 who had recovered from COVID-19. DNA for the CDR3: TGTGCCAGCAGCGTACAGGGGTCCTATAATTCACCCCTCCACTTT. Translation: CASSVQGSYNSPLHF.